This T cell receptor (beta chain) is from a study of T cells after yellow fever vaccination. Study outcomes and limitations: Compared with primary, the secondary response was weaker and peaked at day 5, not 15.

For this clonotype: Its specificity is unknown.

Template switching by 5'RACE produced TCR cDNA, adding a universal primer site and UMIs. TCRdb recomputed calls from the 5' RACE reads with MiXCR, one row per CDR3 protein. The sample includes some 220,000 distinct CDR3 sequences, around 3.1% of them seen just once. This TCR came from a man younger than 30 who received the YFV17D yellow fever vaccine. This specimen consisted of CD4+ T cells sorted from PBMCs, obtained 10 days after the yellow fever booster vaccination.

CDR3 loop: CASSHNRVATDTQYF. The CDR3 DNA is TGCGCCAGCAGCCATAACAGGGTAGCAACAGATACGCAGTATTTT. The V call is TRBV5-1, the J call TRBJ2-3; D possibly corresponds to TRBD1 (6 bases). The CDR3 length is 15 residues. The germline V gene has CDR1 SGHRS and CDR2 YFSETQ. V lost 4 bases to trimming and J lost 3 bases, with 15 bases between them. The full variable domain, completed using reference TRBV5-1 and TRBJ2-3, is KAGVTQTPRYLIKTRGQQVTLSCSPISGHRSVSWYQQTPGQGLQFLFEYFSETQRNKGNFPGRFSGRQFSNSRSEMNVSTLELGDSALYLCASSHNRVATDTQYFGPGTRLTVL.